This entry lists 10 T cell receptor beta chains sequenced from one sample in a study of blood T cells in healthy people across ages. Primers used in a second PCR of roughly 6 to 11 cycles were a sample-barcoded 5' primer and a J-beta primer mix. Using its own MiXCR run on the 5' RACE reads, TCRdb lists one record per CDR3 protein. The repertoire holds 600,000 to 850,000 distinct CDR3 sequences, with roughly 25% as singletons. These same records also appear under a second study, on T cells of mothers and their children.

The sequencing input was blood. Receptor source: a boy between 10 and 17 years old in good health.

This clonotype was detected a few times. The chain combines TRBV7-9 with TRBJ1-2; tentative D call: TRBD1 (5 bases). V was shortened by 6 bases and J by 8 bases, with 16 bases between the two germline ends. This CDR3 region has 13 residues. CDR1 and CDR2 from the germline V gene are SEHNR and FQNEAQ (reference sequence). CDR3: CASRTDTAGGYTF. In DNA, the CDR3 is TGTGCCAGCAGGACGGACACCGCGGGGGGCTACACCTTC.

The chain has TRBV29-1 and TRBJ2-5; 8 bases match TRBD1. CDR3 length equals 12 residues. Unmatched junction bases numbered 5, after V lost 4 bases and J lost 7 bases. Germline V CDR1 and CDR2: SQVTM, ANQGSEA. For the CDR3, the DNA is TGCAGCGTTGGGGGACAGGTGGGGACCCAGTACTTC. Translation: CSVGGQVGTQYF.

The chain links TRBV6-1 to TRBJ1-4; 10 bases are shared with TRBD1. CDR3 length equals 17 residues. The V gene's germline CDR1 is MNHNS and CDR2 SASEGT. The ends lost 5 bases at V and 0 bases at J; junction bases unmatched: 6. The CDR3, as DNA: TGTGCCAGCAGTCAGGGACAGGGGACTGCAACTAATGAAAAACTGTTTTTT. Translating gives CASSQGQGTATNEKLFF.

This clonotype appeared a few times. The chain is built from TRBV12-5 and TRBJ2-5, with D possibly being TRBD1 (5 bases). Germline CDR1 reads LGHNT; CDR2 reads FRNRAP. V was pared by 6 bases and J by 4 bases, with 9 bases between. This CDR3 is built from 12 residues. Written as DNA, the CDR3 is TGTGCTAGTGGGGGGCTCGGAGAGACCCAGTACTTC. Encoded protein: CASGGLGETQYF.

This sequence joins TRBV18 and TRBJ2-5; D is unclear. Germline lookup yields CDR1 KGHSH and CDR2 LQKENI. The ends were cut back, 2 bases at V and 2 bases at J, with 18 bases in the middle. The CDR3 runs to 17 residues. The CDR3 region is CASSPSLLGWGQETQYF. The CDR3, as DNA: TGTGCCAGCTCACCATCCCTCTTAGGGTGGGGACAAGAGACCCAGTACTTC.

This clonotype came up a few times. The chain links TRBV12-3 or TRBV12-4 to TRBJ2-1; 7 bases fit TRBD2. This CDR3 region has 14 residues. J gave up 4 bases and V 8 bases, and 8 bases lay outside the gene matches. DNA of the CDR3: TGTGCCAGCGGGTTAGCGGGTACGTACAATGAGCAGTTCTTC. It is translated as CASGLAGTYNEQFF.

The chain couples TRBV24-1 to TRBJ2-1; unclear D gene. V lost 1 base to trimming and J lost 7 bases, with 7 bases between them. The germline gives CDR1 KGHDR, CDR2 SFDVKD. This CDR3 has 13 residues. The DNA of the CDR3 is TGTGCCACCAGTGATTTTGCCGAAAATGAGCAGTTCTTC. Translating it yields CATSDFAENEQFF.

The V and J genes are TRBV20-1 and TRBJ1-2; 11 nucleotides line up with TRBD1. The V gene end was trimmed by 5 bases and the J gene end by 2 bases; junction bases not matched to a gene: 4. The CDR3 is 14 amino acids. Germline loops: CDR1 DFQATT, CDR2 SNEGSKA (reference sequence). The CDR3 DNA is TGCAGTGCTCCTCGGGACAGGGGGAACTATGGCTACACCTTC. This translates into CSAPRDRGNYGYTF.

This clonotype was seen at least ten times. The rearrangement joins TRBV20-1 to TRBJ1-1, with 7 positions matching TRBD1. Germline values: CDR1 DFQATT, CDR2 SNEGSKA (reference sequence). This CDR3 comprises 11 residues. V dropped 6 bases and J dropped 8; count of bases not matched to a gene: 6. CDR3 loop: CSADGQDEAFF. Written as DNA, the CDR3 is TGCAGTGCAGACGGACAGGACGAAGCTTTCTTT.

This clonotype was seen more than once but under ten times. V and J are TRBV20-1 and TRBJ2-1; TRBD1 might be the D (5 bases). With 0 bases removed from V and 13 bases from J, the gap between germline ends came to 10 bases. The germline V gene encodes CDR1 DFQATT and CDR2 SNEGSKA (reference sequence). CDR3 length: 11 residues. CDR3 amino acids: CSARDQGPQFF. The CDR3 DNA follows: TGCAGTGCTAGAGACCAGGGTCCCCAGTTCTTC.